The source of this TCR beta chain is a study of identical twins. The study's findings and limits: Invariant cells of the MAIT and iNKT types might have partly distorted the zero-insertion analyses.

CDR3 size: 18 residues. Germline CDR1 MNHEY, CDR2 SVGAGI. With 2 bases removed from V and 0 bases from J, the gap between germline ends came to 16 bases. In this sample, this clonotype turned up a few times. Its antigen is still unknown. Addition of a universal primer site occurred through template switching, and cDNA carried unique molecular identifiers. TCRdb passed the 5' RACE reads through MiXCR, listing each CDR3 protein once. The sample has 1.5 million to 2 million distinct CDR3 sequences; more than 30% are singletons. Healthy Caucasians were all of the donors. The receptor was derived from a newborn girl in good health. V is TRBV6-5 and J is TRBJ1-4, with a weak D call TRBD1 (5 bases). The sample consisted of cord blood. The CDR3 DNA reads TGTGCCAGCAGTTACCCAGCCCCCCAGGGCGCAACTAATGAAAAACTGTTTTTT. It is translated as CASSYPAPQGATNEKLFF.